The following is a T cell receptor (beta chain) sequence with its context. The CDR3 covers 12 residues. Trimming took off 4 bases at V and 1 base at J, with 4 bases between the two ends. The germline gives CDR1 KGHSH, CDR2 LQKENI. This sample was included in a study of tumor T cells in aggressive B-cell lymphoma. Some clones are missing from TCRdb's copy, which holds only in-frame ones; the method was immunoSEQ multiplex PCR. The sample shows 5,000 to 7,000 clones, approximately 85% of them seen only once. The chain is built from TRBV18 and TRBJ2-5, with no clear D. Sequencing input: tumor tissue. The sequence was collected from an adult with diffuse large B cell lymphoma. Some clones in this sample may be carry-over from other donors' samples. The CDR3 loop is CASSQLQETQYF. The CDR3 coding sequence is TGTGCCAGCTCACAACTCCAAGAGACCCAGTACTTC.